These 5 T cell receptor beta chains share one sample of origin, sequenced in a study of graft-versus-host responses after intestinal transplantation. TCRdb keeps only in-frame clones here, not all; method: immunoSEQ multiplex PCR. The table includes just under 100,000 clones, 75% to 95% detected once. Sample: PBMCs, taken 450 to 480 days after intestinal transplant. These receptors all stem from a human patient who received an intestinal transplant, so some T cells may come from the graft donor.

The V gene is TRBV10-1, the J gene TRBJ1-6; no reliable D call. Germline CDR1 and CDR2: WNHNN and SYGVQD (reference sequence). The length of the CDR3 is 13 residues. The V end was cut by 4 bases, the J end by 7 bases, with 8 bases between. CDR3 nucleotides: TGCGCCAGCAGTGCAGCGGGGAATTCACCCCTCCACTTT. Protein product: CASSAAGNSPLHF.

DNA for the CDR3: TGTGCCAGCAGACCACCGGAGACCATCACTGAAGCTTTCTTT. This translates into CASRPPETITEAFF. The J gene is TRBJ1-1, the V gene TRBV6-5; no firm D call. This CDR3 has 14 amino acids. Germline assignment: CDR1 MNHEY and CDR2 SVGAGI. V was trimmed by 6 bases and J by 4 bases, leaving 15 bases between them.

The gene calls are TRBV27 and TRBJ1-1; a weak D match, TRBD1 (5 bases). Trimming took 3 bases from V and 3 from J, leaving 14 bases between them. CDR3 length equals 15 residues. Germline lookup yields CDR1 MNHEY and CDR2 SMNVEV (reference sequence). The CDR3 region has the DNA TGTGCCAGCAGTTTGGTCCGCGGGGGGGACACTGAAGCTTTCTTT. This codes for CASSLVRGGDTEAFF.

This chain links TRBV11-2 with TRBJ2-7; the D gene is possibly TRBD2 (6 bases). V shed 4 bases and J shed 5 bases, with 18 bases lying between them. Germline CDR1 and CDR2: SGHAT and FQNNGV. The CDR3 is 15 amino acids. This CDR3 is CASSYSGTHANEQYF. CDR3 DNA: TGTGCCAGCAGCTACTCCGGGACTCACGCCAACGAGCAGTACTTC.

This chain joins TRBV6-5 and TRBJ1-6; D is perhaps TRBD1 (5 bases). Trimming cost V 6 bases and J 10 bases, with 13 bases left between them. The germline V gene has CDR1 MNHEY and CDR2 SVGAGI. This CDR3 spans 13 amino acids. CDR3 DNA sequence: TGTGCCAGCAGCCCACAGGAGGTATCACCCCTCCACTTT. This translates into CASSPQEVSPLHF.